Shown below are 22 T cell receptor beta chains from a single sample sequenced in a study of cytomegalovirus exposure and HLA in healthy donors. Vbeta (60) and Jbeta (13) primers were used in the PCR. Produced via immunoSEQ multiplex PCR; TCRdb's table is partial and in-frame only. The sample holds about 170,000 clones; about 85% are singletons and the top ten take approximately 2.3%. The sample consisted of PBMCs. Receptors were obtained from a man aged 18 to 30 in good health and CMV-seropositive.

The chain employs TRBV30 and TRBJ2-5; D gene ambiguous. Trimming removed 0 bases from V and 5 bases from J, with 7 bases in between. CDR1 and CDR2 from the germline V gene are GTSNPN and SVGIG (reference sequence). The CDR3 consists of 12 residues. The DNA of the CDR3 is TGTGCCTGGAGTGTACCACGGGAGACCCAGTACTTC. Translation gives CAWSVPRETQYF.

The genes are TRBV27 and TRBJ1-5, with D perhaps matching TRBD1 (6 bases). Germline CDR1 is MNHEY and CDR2 is SMNVEV (reference sequence). The CDR3 is 13 amino acids. Trimming left V 3 bases short and J 7 bases short, with 10 bases between. The CDR3 region has the DNA TGTGCCAGCAGTTTTGGACAGTGGCAGCCCCAGCATTTT. Amino acids: CASSFGQWQPQHF.

CDR3 sequence: CASSSGQAANYGYTF. CDR3 coding DNA: TGCGCCAGCAGCTCGGGACAGGCCGCTAACTATGGCTACACCTTC. The chain employs TRBV5-1 and TRBJ1-2, with 8 bases fitting TRBD1. The germline CDR1 and CDR2 sequences are SGHRS and YFSETQ. Trimming cost V 3 bases and J 0 bases; bases outside gene matches: 4. This CDR3 has 15 residues.

This clone was seen only once. The rearrangement joins TRBV15 to TRBJ2-5; TRBD2 might be the D (6 bases). This CDR3 is built from 13 residues. Germline assignment: CDR1 LNHNV and CDR2 YYDKDF (reference sequence). With 6 bases removed from V and 5 bases from J, the gap between germline ends came to 13 bases. The CDR3 loop reads CATREPGVETQYF. For the CDR3, the DNA is TGTGCCACCAGGGAACCGGGGGTGGAGACCCAGTACTTC.

Notes on this clone: The sample has other DNA sequences that encode this CDR3 too. The rearrangement links TRBV7-3 to TRBJ1-1; D might be TRBD1 (6 bases). CDR3 size: 14 residues. Trimming left V 2 bases short and J 0 bases short, with 7 bases between. Per the germline V gene, CDR1 is SGHTA and CDR2 is FQGTGA. The CDR3, as DNA: TGTGCCAGCAGCTTACAGGGGATGAACACTGAAGCTTTCTTT. Translating gives CASSLQGMNTEAFF.

J is TRBJ2-3 and V is TRBV5-1; 8 nucleotides match TRBD2. The CDR3 is made up of 15 amino acids. J gave up 4 bases and V 0 bases, and 4 bases lay outside the gene matches. Germline CDR1 SGHRS, CDR2 YFSETQ. As DNA, the CDR3 is TGCGCCAGCAGCTTGGTCGGGGGGGCCGCAGATACGCAGTATTTT. Protein product: CASSLVGGAADTQYF. The variable domain in full, with the rest retrieved from reference TRBV5-1 and TRBJ2-3, is KAGVTQTPRYLIKTRGQQVTLSCSPISGHRSVSWYQQTPGQGLQFLFEYFSETQRNKGNFPGRFSGRQFSNSRSEMNVSTLELGDSALYLCASSLVGGAADTQYFGPGTRLTVL.

This chain joins TRBV4-1 and TRBJ2-7; tentative D call: TRBD2 (7 bases). The germline CDR1 and CDR2 sequences are MGHRA and YSYEKL. The CDR3 runs 17 residues. The germline V and J ends were trimmed by 1 base and 1 base, with 17 bases remaining between them. The CDR3: CASSQVPQAGASYEQYF. In DNA, the CDR3 is TGCGCCAGCAGCCAAGTACCCCAGGCGGGGGCTTCCTACGAGCAGTACTTC.

This clone was seen a handful of times. The chain combines TRBV27 with TRBJ1-6, with D possibly matching TRBD1 (5 bases). Germline assignment: CDR1 MNHEY and CDR2 SMNVEV (reference sequence). V lost 0 bases and J 0 bases, leaving 21 bases between the germline ends. This CDR3 spans 21 amino acids. CDR3 loop: CASSLSGGDAFQSSYNSPLHF. The CDR3 DNA is TGTGCCAGCAGTTTATCGGGGGGGGACGCCTTCCAGAGCTCCTATAATTCACCCCTCCACTTT.

For the CDR3, the DNA is TGTGCCTGGAGCAGTGGCGGGTACTACGAGCAGTACTTC. This sequence encodes CAWSSGGYYEQYF. The chain combines TRBV30 with TRBJ2-7, with D maybe TRBD2 (5 bases). The CDR3 length is 13 residues. Trimming left V 3 bases short and J 3 bases short, with 12 bases between. Germline assignment: CDR1 GTSNPN and CDR2 SVGIG (reference sequence).

This rearrangement joins TRBV9 to TRBJ1-1; D remains unclear. Germline V gives CDR1 SGDLS, CDR2 YYNGEE. V dropped 0 bases and J dropped 6 bases, with 12 bases sitting between them. CDR3 size: 14 residues. CDR3 in amino acids: CASSVDLGVPEAFF. In nucleotides, the CDR3 is TGTGCCAGCAGCGTAGACCTAGGAGTCCCTGAAGCTTTCTTT. The full variable domain, in which reference TRBV9 and TRBJ1-1 provide the parts outside the CDR3, is DSGVTQTPKHLITATGQRVTLRCSPRSGDLSVYWYQQSLDQGLQFLIQYYNGEERAKGNILERFSAQQFPDLHSELNLSSLELGDSALYFCASSVDLGVPEAFFGQGTRLTVV.

This clone has only one observation. This chain uses TRBV6-1 with TRBJ2-3, with D perhaps TRBD2 (5 bases). This CDR3 spans 12 amino acids. In germline, CDR1 is MNHNS, CDR2 SASEGT. The V gene lost 2 bases and the J gene lost 11 bases, with 11 bases spanning the gap. The CDR3: CASSESAGGQYF. The CDR3 DNA sequence: TGTGCCAGCAGTGAATCAGCAGGAGGGCAGTATTTT.

This clone showed up just once. V usage is TRBV7-9 and J usage is TRBJ1-3; no reliable D call. The CDR3 loop spans 13 amino acids. Trimming stripped 3 bases from V and 7 bases from J, with 10 bases between. The germline gives CDR1 SEHNR, CDR2 FQNEAQ (reference sequence). In DNA form, the CDR3 reads TGTGCCAGCAGCTTCGGACTGGAGAACACCATATATTTT. It codes for CASSFGLENTIYF.

This chain links TRBV2 with TRBJ2-7; 11 bases match TRBD2. The CDR3 contains 14 residues. Germline V gives CDR1 SNHLY, CDR2 FYNNEI. V was pared by 4 bases and J by 4 bases, with 3 bases of the junction left unmatched. The CDR3 loop is CASSVASGGYEQYF. In DNA, the CDR3 is TGTGCCAGCAGTGTGGCTAGCGGGGGGTACGAGCAGTACTTC.

The V and J genes are TRBV11-3 and TRBJ2-2; 11 bases fit TRBD1. Germline CDR1 reads SGHNT; CDR2 reads YENEEA. This CDR3 is 16 amino acids long. The V and J ends lost 5 bases and 6 bases, in that order; junction bases with no gene match: 8. CDR3 residues: CASSTRGTGGSGELFF. CDR3 sequence (DNA): TGTGCCAGCAGCACCCGTGGGACAGGGGGTTCCGGGGAGCTGTTTTTT.

The chain carries TRBV11-3 and TRBJ2-2; no firm D call. Trimming removed 1 base at V and 0 bases at J, with 6 bases between. The CDR3 spans 15 residues. From germline, CDR1 is SGHNT and CDR2 YENEEA. CDR3 DNA: TGTGCCAGCAGCTTAGTACGGGCGAACACCGGGGAGCTGTTTTTT. As protein: CASSLVRANTGELFF.

For the CDR3, the DNA is TGTGCCAGCAGTGAAGGCAGGGGGGCCTCCTACGAGCAGTACTTC. Protein product: CASSEGRGASYEQYF. The chain links TRBV2 to TRBJ2-7; D might be TRBD1 (7 bases). V was clipped by 1 base and J by 0 bases, with 10 bases between them. Germline V lookup: CDR1 SNHLY, CDR2 FYNNEI. This CDR3 spans 15 amino acids.

V and J are TRBV9 and TRBJ2-7, with 7 bases aligning to TRBD1. The CDR3 loop spans 13 amino acids. The ends lost 2 bases at V and 1 base at J; junction bases unmatched: 0. Germline CDR1 reads SGDLS; CDR2 reads YYNGEE. The CDR3 reads CASSVTGSYEQYF. The CDR3 DNA sequence: TGTGCCAGCAGCGTGACAGGGTCCTACGAGCAGTACTTC.

This rearrangement joins TRBV4-3 to TRBJ1-3, with no clear D. CDR1 is LGHNA, CDR2 YSLEER, per germline. V lost 8 bases and J 4 bases, leaving 18 bases between the germline ends. This CDR3 comprises 15 residues. The CDR3 DNA reads as TGCGCCAGCTCATCTTATGACATGTACGGAAACACCATATATTTT. It is translated as CASSSYDMYGNTIYF.

This clone was detected only once. The V and J genes are TRBV15 and TRBJ1-5; D is ambiguous. This CDR3 contains 14 residues. The V and J ends lost 0 bases and 0 bases respectively, with 3 bases between them. CDR1 is LNHNV and CDR2 is YYDKDF in the germline V gene (reference sequence). The CDR3 is CATSRDRSNQPQHF. The DNA of the CDR3 is TGTGCCACCAGCAGAGACCGTAGCAATCAGCCCCAGCATTTT.

This chain uses TRBV11-1 with TRBJ2-1, with D tentatively TRBD2 (6 bases). The V end was cut by 4 bases, the J end by 10 bases, with 11 bases between. Germline CDR1 SGHAT, CDR2 FQDESV (reference sequence). The CDR3 is 12 residues long. The chain's CDR3 is CASSSDRGEQFF. The CDR3 region has the DNA TGTGCCAGCAGCTCGGACCGGGGGGAGCAGTTCTTC.

This chain connects TRBV2 to TRBJ2-2; 8 nucleotides agree with TRBD1. V dropped 7 bases and J dropped 5; count of bases not matched to a gene: 9. Germline CDR1 and CDR2: SNHLY and FYNNEI. The CDR3 contains 15 residues. CDR3 in amino acids: CASKSRGQRTGELFF. Written as DNA, the CDR3 is TGTGCCAGCAAATCCAGGGGGCAAAGGACCGGGGAGCTGTTTTTT. The full variable domain, with the rest looked up from reference TRBV2 and TRBJ2-2, is EPEVTQTPSHQVTQMGQEVILRCVPISNHLYFYWYRQILGQKVEFLVSFYNNEISEKSEIFDDQFSVERPDGSNFTLKIRSTKLEDSAMYFCASKSRGQRTGELFFGEGSRLTVL.

The chain combines TRBV6-5 with TRBJ1-1; 8 nucleotides align to TRBD1. The germline CDR1 and CDR2 sequences are MNHEY and SVGAGI. The V segment lost 5 bases and the J segment 5 bases; nucleotides outside the gene matches: 7. The length of the CDR3 is 14 residues. Here the CDR3 DNA reads TGTGCCAGCAGTACCGGACAGGGTTGGACTGAAGCTTTCTTT. Translated: CASSTGQGWTEAFF.